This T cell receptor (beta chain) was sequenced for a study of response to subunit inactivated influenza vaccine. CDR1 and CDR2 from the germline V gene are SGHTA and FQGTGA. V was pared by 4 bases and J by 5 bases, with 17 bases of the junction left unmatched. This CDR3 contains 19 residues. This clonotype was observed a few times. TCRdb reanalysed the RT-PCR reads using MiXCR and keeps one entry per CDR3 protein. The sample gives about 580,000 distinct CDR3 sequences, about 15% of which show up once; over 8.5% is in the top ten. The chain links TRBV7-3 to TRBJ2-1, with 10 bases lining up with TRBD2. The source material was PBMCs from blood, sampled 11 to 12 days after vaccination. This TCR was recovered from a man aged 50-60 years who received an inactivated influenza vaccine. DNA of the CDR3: TGTGCCAGCAGCTCGCGCCAACAGACAGCGGGAGGGATCCACAATGAGCAGTTCTTC. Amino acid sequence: CASSSRQQTAGGIHNEQFF.